This T cell receptor beta chain derives from a study of shared clonotypes between healthy human individuals. A single count supports this clone. Measured with immunoSEQ multiplex PCR; TCRdb has only the in-frame clones, and not every one. The sample lists about 500,000 clones, 77% occurring once. This CDR3 comprises 13 residues. V was trimmed by 0 bases and J by 6 bases, leaving 7 bases between them. Germline CDR1 LGHNA, CDR2 YNFKEQ. Each unsorted sample relied on roughly 84 million PBMCs as its source of genomic DNA. The sequence was obtained from a woman aged 35 to 49 in good health. Some clones in this sample may be carry-over from other donors' samples. The specimen sequenced was PBMCs. The V and J genes are TRBV4-2 and TRBJ2-3; D is unclear. CDR3 bases: TGTGCCAGCAGCCAAGATGCGCGGGATACGCAGTATTTT. The encoded protein is CASSQDARDTQYF.